This T cell receptor beta chain was sequenced in a study of PD-L1 blockade in urothelial cancer. Study results and limitations: Blood clones associated with the tumor expanded more at 3 weeks in durable-benefit patients.

Points on this clone: Its antigen is currently unknown.

Trimming stripped 3 bases from V and 4 bases from J, with 10 bases between. The CDR3 length is 15 residues. Germline values: CDR1 ENHRY, CDR2 SYGVKD. The table came from immunoSEQ multiplex PCR; TCRdb's copy has only in-frame clones and leaves some out. The sample lists about 37,000 clones, approximately 80% occurring once. The TCR originated in a man between 60 and 75 years old with urothelial cancer. Sample: PBMCs, taken around atezolizumab (anti-PD-L1) treatment. The chain uses TRBV10-3 and TRBJ2-6; D call uncertain. CDR3 coding DNA: TGTGCCATCAGTGATTACAGTCCCGGGGCCAACGTCCTGACTTTC. Its translation: CAISDYSPGANVLTF.